This TCR beta chain was identified in a study of blood T cell repertoires in COVID-19 (TCRdb year 2020). About the study as a whole: Samples covering the acute and convalescent phases of COVID-19 were provided by collaborators in the United States, Italy and Spain. HLA class I and class II types, where available, came from metadata supplied by the sample provider rather than from assay-based typing. Sample metadata almost always included a de-identified subject ID, COVID-19 status, age in years and sex. The dataset comprised deeply sampled blood TCRbeta repertoires from subjects exposed to, actively infected with, or recovered from COVID-19. The samples were drawn from the first 160 participants of the ongoing ImmuneRACE study and from roughly 1,300 subjects provided by 6 global collaborators. The prospective study material was composed of cDNA or gDNA derived from T cells, B-cell-depleted T cells, or PBMCs. A freely available public database, intended as a resource for researchers studying the immune response to SARS-CoV-2, is where the repertoires were released.

In the prospective study, participants were 18 to 89 years old, resided in around 25 geographic areas of the United States, and were enrolled through a virtual design. To assign participants to cohorts, the prospective study relied on clinical history that participants themselves reported in a screening survey and a study questionnaire. Mobile phlebotomists in the prospective study collected whole blood, serum and a nasopharyngeal or oropharyngeal swab from every participant. Participants in the prospective study had the option to provide additional blood draws and questionnaires over a roughly 2-month period. Before DNA extraction, blood samples from the prospective study were shipped at room temperature or frozen. Including cysteine and phenylalanine, the CDR3 has 13 amino acids. Only CDR3 DNA is held: 39 bases, read in frame from base 1. CDR1 is given as SGHRS and CDR2 as YFSETQ, both from the germline V gene. V sheds 2 bases and J sheds 5 bases, leaving 10 bases between their ends.

Here is what the overall study found, with its caveats: Clinical and demographic metadata were provided uncurated, with the amount varying by source and participant.

About this clone itself: Its specific antigen is unknown. Base-call qualities are not available, and no considerably larger clone is one nucleotide away.

TCRbeta CDR3 regions were amplified from genomic DNA by means of the immunoSEQ Assay, a bias-controlled multiplex PCR. In the original analysis: The number of nucleated cells in each sample was estimated by amplification of reference gene primers within the assay. Sequence reads were collapsed and filtered to measure the absolute abundance of every unique TCRbeta CDR3 rearrangement. For each sample, productive Simpson clonality was calculated by taking the square root of Simpson's diversity index across productive rearrangements. TCRdb retrieved this table from immuneACCESS and kept in-frame rearrangements only. Not all clones are present; in checked studies, unresolved V genes account for under half, and no reason is known for the remainder. Clone size and the V and J calls come from that table; the DNA yielded D and trimming. The table for this sample lists roughly 220,000 clones; 75% to 90% of them were counted only once. Jointly, the top ten make up 3% to 4% of the sample.

This chain joins TRBV5-1 to TRBJ1-1, with TRBD1 perhaps the D gene, on 6 matching bases. The clonotype comes from a woman aged 18-29 years in a cohort exposed to, infected with or recovered from COVID-19 (not recorded which). The specimen was PBMCs or T cells enriched from blood (not recorded which). CDR3 loop: CASSFAGQTEAFF. The DNA is TGCGCCAGCAGCTTCGCAGGACAGACTGAAGCTTTCTTT. With the portions outside the CDR3 filled from the reference TRBV5-1 and TRBJ1-1 genes, the complete variable region becomes KAGVTQTPRYLIKTRGQQVTLSCSPISGHRSVSWYQQTPGQGLQFLFEYFSETQRNKGNFPGRFSGRQFSNSRSEMNVSTLELGDSALYLCASSFAGQTEAFFGQGTRLTVV.